This entry lists 27 T cell receptor beta chains sequenced from one sample in a study of CD8 T cells in Susac syndrome. Reverse transcription of about 0.5 to 1 ug RNA was carried out with random hexamers. TCRdb passed the immunoSEQ multiplex PCR reads through MiXCR, listing each CDR3 protein once. This sample has 180,000 or so distinct CDR3 sequences; around 95% occur once, and the top ten carry around 0.09%. The sequenced sample consisted of CD4+ T cells from PBMCs. The receptors stem from a human donor with multiple sclerosis.

The V gene is TRBV20-1, the J gene TRBJ1-6; D may be TRBD1 (6 bases). Germline V gene data show CDR1 as DFQATT and CDR2 as SNEGSKA (reference sequence). The CDR3 contains 13 residues. Trimming pared 6 bases from V and 6 bases from J, leaving 12 bases between. The CDR3 reads CSARGSINSPLHF. For the CDR3, the DNA is TGCAGTGCCAGGGGAAGCATTAATTCACCCCTCCACTTT.

The genes are TRBV30 and TRBJ1-2; possibly TRBD1 for D (5 bases). Germline V gives CDR1 GTSNPN, CDR2 SVGIG (reference sequence). V lost 0 bases and J 6 bases, leaving 14 bases between the germline ends. The length of the CDR3 is 14 residues. The CDR3 region is CAWSVLRGWNGYTF. CDR3 coding DNA: TGTGCCTGGAGTGTACTTAGGGGATGGAATGGCTACACCTTC.

V usage is TRBV19 and J usage is TRBJ2-2, with D tentatively TRBD1 or TRBD2 (5 bases each). The CDR3 covers 16 residues. V was clipped by 7 bases and J by 8 bases, with 23 bases between them. Germline assignment: CDR1 LNHDA and CDR2 SQIVND (reference sequence). The CDR3 DNA is TGTGCCAGTACCGCCGGAAGGGGAGTTCGTGCGGGGGAGCTGTTTTTT. This encodes CASTAGRGVRAGELFF. Drawing the rest from reference TRBV19 and TRBJ2-2, the complete variable domain is DGGITQSPKYLFRKEGQNVTLSCEQNLNHDAMYWYRQDPGQGLRLIYYSQIVNDFQKGDIAEGYSVSREKKESFPLTVTSAQKNPTAFYLCASTAGRGVRAGELFFGEGSRLTVL.

The V call is TRBV30, the J call TRBJ2-1; 7 nucleotides match TRBD2. CDR3 length: 13 residues. The trim removed 5 bases at V and 8 bases at J, leaving 9 bases unmatched. The germline V gene has CDR1 GTSNPN and CDR2 SVGIG (reference sequence). The CDR3 region is CAWGWRGSDEQFF. The CDR3 DNA follows: TGTGCCTGGGGTTGGCGGGGGAGCGATGAGCAGTTCTTC.

V gene TRBV7-9 combines with J gene TRBJ2-7; tentatively, D is TRBD1 (6 bases). The V end lost 5 bases, the J end lost 4 bases, and 9 bases lay between the germline ends. Germline lookup yields CDR1 SEHNR and CDR2 FQNEAQ (reference sequence). The CDR3 sequence is 12 residues long. The CDR3 region is CASSLTGYEQYF. The CDR3 nucleotides are TGTGCCAGCAGCCTCACAGGGTACGAGCAGTACTTC.

Here the CDR3 reads CASSIVASGNTEAFF. CDR3 bases: TGTGCCAGTAGTATAGTTGCGTCGGGGAACACTGAAGCTTTCTTT. The chain joins TRBV19 to TRBJ1-1; no reliable D call. The V and J ends lost 1 base and 1 base respectively, with 10 bases between them. This CDR3 region has 15 residues. Germline CDR1 reads LNHDA; CDR2 reads SQIVND (reference sequence).

J is TRBJ2-5 and V is TRBV5-4, with 13 nucleotides matching TRBD2. The CDR3 extends over 18 amino acids. Germline CDR1 is SGHNT and CDR2 is YYREEE (reference sequence). V trimming: 0 bases; J trimming: 4 bases; junction bases outside the gene matches: 9. Here the CDR3 reads CASSLGLAGGLGLETQYF. The CDR3 DNA follows: TGTGCCAGCAGCTTGGGACTAGCGGGGGGCCTAGGGTTAGAGACCCAGTACTTC.

This clonotype showed up just once. This sequence joins TRBV18 and TRBJ2-7; a possible D gene is TRBD2 (5 bases). Trimming removed 4 bases at V and 3 bases at J, with 10 bases between. The CDR3 runs to 13 residues. CDR1 and CDR2 (germline): KGHSH, LQKENI. The CDR3 spells CASSHGISYEQYF. The CDR3 bases are TGTGCCAGCTCACACGGGATAAGCTACGAGCAGTACTTC.

This chain uses TRBV30 with TRBJ2-3; D uncertain. The germline gives CDR1 GTSNPN, CDR2 SVGIG (reference sequence). Trimming stripped 0 bases from V and 6 bases from J, with 7 bases between. CDR3 length equals 12 residues. CDR3 sequence reads: CAWSVITDTQYF. CDR3 bases: TGTGCCTGGAGTGTAATTACTGATACGCAGTATTTT. The full variable domain, with the rest looked up from reference TRBV30 and TRBJ2-3, is SQTIHQWPATLVQPVGSPLSLECTVEGTSNPNLYWYRQAAGRGLQLLFYSVGIGQISSEVPQNLSASRPQDRQFILSSKKLLLSDSGFYLCAWSVITDTQYFGPGTRLTVL.

V is TRBV12-3 or TRBV12-4 and J is TRBJ1-2; D not resolved. The CDR3 is made up of 15 amino acids. V was trimmed by 5 bases and J by 6 bases, leaving 19 bases between them. CDR3 amino acids: CASSRRPSQNHGYTF. The CDR3 DNA is TGTGCCAGCAGTCGCCGGCCGTCTCAAAACCATGGCTACACCTTC.

The gene calls are TRBV19 and TRBJ2-3; possible D gene TRBD1, 5 bases. Germline lookup yields CDR1 LNHDA and CDR2 SQIVND (reference sequence). The CDR3 spans 15 residues. V was clipped by 7 bases and J by 2 bases, with 16 bases between them. CDR3 coding DNA: TGTGCCAGTAACAGGCATCCAACACCCACAGATACGCAGTATTTT. Its protein product is CASNRHPTPTDTQYF.

This clonotype was observed a single time. This chain joins TRBV28 and TRBJ2-5, with 9 positions matching TRBD1. V lost 6 bases to trimming and J lost 9 bases; unmatched junction nucleotides: 14. The germline V gene has CDR1 MDHEN and CDR2 SYDVKM. This CDR3 spans 15 amino acids. The chain's CDR3 is CASRFTDRGKRSQYF. The CDR3 nucleotides are TGTGCCAGCAGATTCACTGACAGGGGGAAGAGGTCCCAGTACTTC.

The CDR3 DNA is TGCAGCGTTGGGGGACCGGCCGTGTATACGCAGTATTTT. It codes for CSVGGPAVYTQYF. The chain is built from TRBV29-1 and TRBJ2-3; D possibly uses TRBD1 or TRBD2 (5 bases each). CDR3 length: 13 amino acids. Looked up from germline, CDR1 is SQVTM and CDR2 is ANQGSEA. Trimming removed 4 bases from V and 7 bases from J, with 15 bases in between.

The chain is built from TRBV5-6 and TRBJ2-2; 9 bases align to TRBD1. V dropped 0 bases and J dropped 4; count of bases not matched to a gene: 1. The CDR3 is made up of 15 amino acids. Germline lookup yields CDR1 SGHDT and CDR2 YYEEEE. This CDR3 is CASSLGDRATGELFF. For the CDR3, the DNA is TGTGCCAGCAGCTTGGGGGACAGGGCCACCGGGGAGCTGTTTTTT.

The rearrangement links TRBV18 to TRBJ2-7; D is uncertain. The CDR3 is 12 residues long. Germline V CDR1 and CDR2: KGHSH, LQKENI. Trimming took off 2 bases at V and 7 bases at J, with 9 bases between the two ends. CDR3 region: CASSPEGREQYF. In DNA, the CDR3 is TGTGCCAGCTCACCAGAAGGACGGGAGCAGTACTTC.

CDR3 sequence reads: CASSPWRDRNTGELFF. In DNA form, the CDR3 reads TGTGCCAGCAGCCCTTGGCGGGACAGAAACACCGGGGAGCTGTTTTTT. The V call is TRBV3-1, the J call TRBJ2-2, with TRBD1 as a possible D gene (7 bases). The CDR3 is 16 residues long. The V end lost 4 bases, the J end lost 2 bases, and 14 bases lay between the germline ends. Germline assignment: CDR1 LGHDT and CDR2 YNNKEL (reference sequence).

This chain links TRBV18 with TRBJ2-1, with 10 nucleotides matching TRBD1. Germline V gives CDR1 KGHSH, CDR2 LQKENI. After removal of 5 bases from V and 6 bases from J, the junction contained 4 bases not matched to a gene. This CDR3 contains 14 residues. The CDR3 loop is CASSWTGGGNEQFF. DNA of the CDR3: TGTGCCAGCTCATGGACAGGGGGAGGCAATGAGCAGTTCTTC.

J is TRBJ2-7 and V is TRBV12-3 or TRBV12-4; the D call may be TRBD1 or TRBD2 (5 bases each). The CDR3 has 15 amino acids. V was trimmed by 2 bases and J by 0 bases, leaving 11 bases between them. DNA of the CDR3: TGTGCCAGCAGTTTAACCGGGGACCTCTCCTACGAGCAGTACTTC. It codes for CASSLTGDLSYEQYF.

The rearrangement joins TRBV19 to TRBJ2-7, with TRBD1 identical over 10 bases. V shed 7 bases and J 5 bases; nucleotides not matched to a gene: 5. Germline values: CDR1 LNHDA, CDR2 SQIVND (reference sequence). The CDR3 is made up of 13 amino acids. The CDR3 loop reads CASTVTGGNEQYF. CDR3 sequence (DNA): TGTGCCAGTACTGTGACAGGGGGCAACGAGCAGTACTTC. Complete variable domain (other parts from reference TRBV19 and TRBJ2-7): DGGITQSPKYLFRKEGQNVTLSCEQNLNHDAMYWYRQDPGQGLRLIYYSQIVNDFQKGDIAEGYSVSREKKESFPLTVTSAQKNPTAFYLCASTVTGGNEQYFGPGTRLTVT.

The CDR3 sequence is CASSIAAGGPYEQYF. CDR3 nucleotide sequence: TGTGCCAGTAGTATAGCAGCGGGGGGGCCCTACGAGCAGTACTTC. This sequence joins TRBV19 and TRBJ2-7, with TRBD2 identical over 10 bases. CDR1 is LNHDA, CDR2 SQIVND, per germline (reference sequence). The CDR3 sequence is 15 residues long. Trimming removed 1 base from V and 2 bases from J; junction bases left unmatched: 2.

V and J are TRBV30 and TRBJ1-1, with D possibly matching TRBD1 (5 bases). CDR3 length: 14 amino acids. The ends were cut back, 0 bases at V and 1 base at J, with 9 bases in the middle. Germline CDR1 is GTSNPN and CDR2 is SVGIG (reference sequence). The CDR3 reads CAWSVGRANTEAFF. CDR3 coding DNA: TGTGCCTGGAGTGTGGGCAGGGCGAACACTGAAGCTTTCTTT.

The chain combines TRBV13 with TRBJ2-7; D may be TRBD2 (6 bases). V gave up 2 bases and J gave up 6 bases, with 11 bases separating them. The germline CDR1 and CDR2 sequences are PRHDT and FYEKMQ (reference sequence). This CDR3 contains 13 residues. The CDR3: CASSLRTGSEQYF. The CDR3 DNA reads as TGTGCCAGCAGCTTAAGGACCGGGAGCGAGCAGTACTTC.

The rearrangement joins TRBV6-5 to TRBJ2-2; 9 nucleotides align to TRBD2. CDR3 size: 15 residues. Germline CDR1 is MNHEY and CDR2 is SVGAGI. V lost 6 bases to trimming and J lost 7 bases; unmatched junction nucleotides: 9. The CDR3 spells CASRLGLARGGELFF. In nucleotides, the CDR3 is TGTGCCAGCAGACTGGGACTAGCACGGGGCGGGGAGCTGTTTTTT.

The V call is TRBV20-1, the J call TRBJ2-4, with a weak D call TRBD2 (5 bases). Trimming removed 6 bases from V and 12 bases from J, with 15 bases in between. The germline V gene encodes CDR1 DFQATT and CDR2 SNEGSKA (reference sequence). CDR3 size: 11 residues. The CDR3 nucleotides read TGCAGTGCGGGCGGGCCCGTCAATCAGTACTTC. Translation gives CSAGGPVNQYF.

V and J are TRBV21-1 and TRBJ2-7; the table's D gene call, TRBD2, was not cross checked with the DNA. TRBV21-1 is a documented pseudogene. The CDR3 is 14 amino acids. In nucleotides, the CDR3 is TGTGCCAGCAGCAAAGAGGAGGGAAGCTACGAGCAGTACTTC. It translates to CASSKEEGSYEQYF.

The gene calls are TRBV5-5 and TRBJ1-2, with a weak D call TRBD1 (6 bases). The V gene lost 4 bases and the J gene lost 6 bases, with 22 bases spanning the gap. Germline loops: CDR1 SGHKS, CDR2 YYEKEE (reference sequence). The CDR3 has 16 residues. The CDR3 DNA reads TGTGCCAGCAGCACCCTGGGAACGGCAGGGGAGGATGGCTACACCTTC. The encoded protein is CASSTLGTAGEDGYTF.

The chain links TRBV20-1 to TRBJ1-2, with 7 bases fitting TRBD1. Germline CDR1 DFQATT, CDR2 SNEGSKA (reference sequence). J lost 9 bases, V lost 0 bases, and 7 bases had no gene match. The CDR3 sequence is 13 residues long. The CDR3 nucleotides read TGCAGTGCTAGAGATGTCGACAGGGACAGCTACACCTTC. It translates to CSARDVDRDSYTF.